This is a list of T cell receptor beta chains from one sample in a study of Graves' ophthalmopathy and Graves' hyperthyroidism. A single record per CDR3 protein comes from TCRdb applying MiXCR to the multiplex PCR reads. Found here are around 670,000 distinct CDR3 sequences, 40% of them singletons; the top ten hold 40% to 45%. The sequenced sample was peripheral blood. The source of these receptors is an adult man with Graves' ophthalmopathy. Both conserved end residues are part of each CDR3. D genes are given only for firm matches. Clone size is given for some rows only: seen once, a few or many times, or a class if the clone is expanded.

CDR3aa: CASSLEGIDYGYTF; CDR3nt: TGTGCCAGCAGCTTGGAGGGCATAGACTATGGCTACACCTTC; d_gene: NA; abundance: NA; len: 14; v_gene: TRBV7-9; j_gene: TRBJ1-2
CDR3aa: CASSLPVVIRGQQYF; CDR3nt: TGTGCCAGCAGCTTACCCGTAGTTATTCGGGGCCAGCAGTACTTC; d_gene: NA; abundance: NA; len: 15; v_gene: TRBV7-2; j_gene: TRBJ2-7
CDR3aa: CAPIGVREGYTF; CDR3nt: TGTGCCCCCATAGGGGTCAGGGAGGGCTACACCTTC; d_gene: NA; abundance: many; len: 12; v_gene: TRBV2; j_gene: TRBJ1-2
CDR3aa: CASSIGQGASYEQYF; CDR3nt: TGTGCCAGTAGTATAGGGCAGGGGGCTTCGTACGAGCAGTACTTC; d_gene: TRBD1; abundance: few; len: 15; v_gene: TRBV19; j_gene: TRBJ2-7
CDR3aa: CASSEALRGSTEAFF; CDR3nt: TGTGCCAGCAGTGAAGCGCTTCGGGGTTCGACTGAAGCTTTCTTT; d_gene: NA; abundance: NA; len: 15; v_gene: TRBV2; j_gene: TRBJ1-1
CDR3aa: CAISGTSGSNEKLFF; CDR3nt: TGTGCCATCAGTGGGACTAGCGGGTCGAATGAAAAACTGTTTTTT; d_gene: NA; abundance: NA; len: 15; v_gene: TRBV10-3; j_gene: TRBJ1-4
CDR3aa: CASQNIGGDYEQYF; CDR3nt: TGTGCCAGTCAAAACATAGGGGGGGACTACGAGCAGTACTTC; d_gene: NA; abundance: NA; len: 14; v_gene: TRBV19; j_gene: TRBJ2-7
CDR3aa: CASSYQKLAGQRGELFF; CDR3nt: TGTGCCAGCAGTTACCAAAAGCTAGCGGGGCAGCGGGGGGAGCTGTTTTTT; d_gene: TRBD2; abundance: NA; len: 17; v_gene: TRBV10-3; j_gene: TRBJ2-2
CDR3aa: CASSEHRSSETQYF; CDR3nt: TGTGCCAGCAGTGAGCACCGTTCTTCGGAGACCCAGTACTTC; d_gene: NA; abundance: many; len: 14; v_gene: TRBV2; j_gene: TRBJ2-5
CDR3aa: CASSLRVIHNEKLFF; CDR3nt: TGTGCCAGCAGCCTGCGGGTCATCCATAATGAAAAACTGTTTTTT; d_gene: NA; abundance: many; len: 15; v_gene: TRBV12-3/TRBV12-4; j_gene: TRBJ1-4